This TCR beta chain was found in a study of blood T cells in healthy people across ages. Notes on the study in general: Diversity of TCR beta per million T cells declined in a roughly linear way with age. Observed TCR beta diversity showed a strong correlation with the percentage of naive T cells as measured by flow cytometry.

A second PCR of roughly 7 to 11 cycles used a sample-barcoded 5' primer and a J-beta primer mix. TCRdb recomputed calls from the 5' RACE reads with MiXCR, one row per CDR3 protein. Of 1.8 million or so distinct CDR3 sequences listed, around 42% are singletons. This clonotype occurred a few times. Its target is not known. Deletions cut 0 bases from V and 0 bases from J, with 10 bases between. This CDR3 comprises 16 residues. Looked up from germline, CDR1 is MGHRA and CDR2 is YSYEKL. Staff drew roughly 10 milliliters of peripheral blood from each donor. In each sample, at least 6 million PBMCs were isolated.

This chain connects TRBV4-1 to TRBJ2-3; D call uncertain. The source material was blood. The TCR comes from a human donor in good health. CDR3 residues: CASSQEKVSSTDTQYF. CDR3 sequence (DNA): TGCGCCAGCAGCCAAGAAAAGGTCTCTAGCACAGATACGCAGTATTTT.